This T cell receptor beta chain originates from a study of blood T cell repertoires in COVID-19. Study summary: Acute and convalescent COVID-19 specimens originated in the United States, Italy and Spain. In each case, the material was cDNA or gDNA derived from T cells, B-cell-depleted T cells, or PBMCs.

The authors' processing: By means of reference gene primer amplification, nucleated cell counts were estimated. Produced via immunoSEQ multiplex PCR; TCRdb's table is partial and in-frame only. V, J and clone size reflect that table, while D and trimming were determined from the DNA. This sample carries roughly 350,000 clones, roughly 90% of them seen once, and the ten largest clones take 7.3%. Those enrolled in Seattle joined during active infection and were followed longitudinally afterward. Germline lookup yields CDR1 MDHEN and CDR2 SYDVKM. Losses at the gene ends were 3 bases for V and 2 bases for J; bases not matched to a gene: 7. The CDR3 sequence is 16 residues long.

The genes are TRBV28 and TRBJ1-5; 7 positions match TRBD1. This receptor was obtained from a woman aged 65 to 85 with COVID-19, enrolled during active disease. The specimen was peripheral blood. CDR3 bases: TGTGCCAGCAGTTTCCGACAGGGTAACCGCAATCAGCCCCAGCATTTT. Translated: CASSFRQGNRNQPQHF. Combining the CDR3 with reference TRBV28 and TRBJ1-5 gives the whole variable domain DVKVTQSSRYLVKRTGEKVFLECVQDMDHENMFWYRQDPGLGLRLIYFSYDVKMKEKGDIPEGYSVSREKKERFSLILESASTNQTSMYLCASSFRQGNRNQPQHFGDGTRLSIL.